These 29 T cell receptor beta chains were all obtained from the same sample, sequenced in a study of blood T cell repertoires in COVID-19. Generated by immunoSEQ multiplex PCR, the TCRdb table keeps only in-frame clones and is missing some. Of hundreds of thousands of clones in the sample, about 79% were seen once. Sequenced sample: peripheral blood. These receptor sequences come from a man older than 75 with acute or convalescent COVID-19.

The chain has TRBV18 and TRBJ2-2, with 7 bases fitting TRBD1. J lost 1 base, V lost 5 bases, and 7 bases had no gene match. This CDR3 is built from 16 residues. CDR1 is KGHSH and CDR2 is LQKENI in the germline V gene. The CDR3 reads CASSSNRDRNTGELFF. For the CDR3, the DNA is TGTGCCAGCTCATCGAACCGGGACAGGAACACCGGGGAGCTGTTTTTT. Full variable domain (rest looked up from reference TRBV18 and TRBJ2-2): NAGVMQNPRHLVRRRGQEARLRCSPMKGHSHVYWYRQLPEEGLKFMVYLQKENIIDESGMPKERFSAEFPKEGPSILRIQQVVRGDSAAYFCASSSNRDRNTGELFFGEGSRLTVL.

This sequence joins TRBV24-1 and TRBJ2-1, with 9 positions matching TRBD1. The CDR3 covers 16 residues. The V gene end was trimmed by 3 bases and the J gene end by 0 bases; junction bases not matched to a gene: 2. CDR1 KGHDR and CDR2 SFDVKD come from the germline V gene. DNA of the CDR3: TGTGCCACCAGTGATCAGACAGGGGGCTCCTACAATGAGCAGTTCTTC. This codes for CATSDQTGGSYNEQFF.

The chain links TRBV11-2 to TRBJ2-1; D call uncertain. The germline V gene has CDR1 SGHAT and CDR2 FQNNGV. The CDR3 covers 13 residues. V lost 0 bases and J lost 9, with 9 bases in between. CDR3 amino acids: CASSLDRVSEQFF. The CDR3 bases are TGTGCCAGCAGCTTAGATCGGGTTAGTGAGCAGTTCTTC.

V is TRBV18 and J is TRBJ1-3, with no clear D. The CDR3 is 16 amino acids. The V gene lost 8 bases and the J gene lost 0 bases, with 17 bases spanning the gap. CDR1 and CDR2 from the germline V gene are KGHSH and LQKENI. The CDR3 DNA sequence: TGTGCCAGCCAAGACTCCTGGATAGACTCTGGAAACACCATATATTTT. Amino acids: CASQDSWIDSGNTIYF.

The V and J genes are TRBV19 and TRBJ1-1, with D tentatively TRBD1 (6 bases). The CDR3 is made up of 15 amino acids. Germline CDR1 is LNHDA and CDR2 is SQIVND (reference sequence). Trimming took off 7 bases at V and 2 bases at J, with 17 bases between the two ends. Here the CDR3 DNA reads TGTGCCAGTAACCCAGGGGTGACTGATAACACTGAAGCTTTCTTT. Translated, it gives CASNPGVTDNTEAFF.

The chain uses TRBV28 and TRBJ1-2; D remains unclear. This CDR3 is built from 16 residues. Germline CDR1 reads MDHEN; CDR2 reads SYDVKM. Trimming stripped 3 bases from V and 0 bases from J, with 14 bases between. CDR3 residues: CASSLGPREANYGYTF. The CDR3 coding sequence is TGTGCCAGCAGTTTGGGTCCCCGGGAAGCTAACTATGGCTACACCTTC.

The chain carries TRBV5-1 and TRBJ2-7; TRBD2 matches at 7 bases. Trimming cost V 3 bases and J 4 bases; bases outside gene matches: 13. The CDR3 extends over 16 amino acids. The germline gives CDR1 SGHRS, CDR2 YFSETQ. CDR3 sequence (DNA): TGCGCCAGCAGCTCCTTGTACCAGGGAGGGCATTACGAGCAGTACTTC. Amino acids: CASSSLYQGGHYEQYF.

Only one count was recorded for this clone. The V call is TRBV5-5, the J call TRBJ2-7; 7 nucleotides align to TRBD1. V was clipped by 4 bases and J by 3 bases; unmatched bases: 7. The CDR3 is 14 residues long. Germline V gene sequence: CDR1 SGHKS, CDR2 YYEKEE (reference sequence). The CDR3 DNA reads as TGTGCCAGCAGCCCTCATGGGACAGTCTACGAGCAGTACTTC. Its translation is CASSPHGTVYEQYF. The full variable domain, with the rest looked up from reference TRBV5-5 and TRBJ2-7, is DAGVTQSPTHLIKTRGQQVTLRCSPISGHKSVSWYQQVLGQGPQFIFQYYEKEERGRGNFPDRFSARQFPNYSSELNVNALLLGDSALYLCASSPHGTVYEQYFGPGTRLTVT.

The rearrangement joins TRBV6-5 to TRBJ1-5; D call uncertain. This CDR3 is built from 14 residues. Trimming cost V 4 bases and J 0 bases, with 7 bases left between them. Germline assignment: CDR1 MNHEY and CDR2 SVGAGI. The CDR3 loop reads CASSFQNSNQPQHF. The CDR3 nucleotides read TGTGCCAGCAGTTTTCAGAATAGCAATCAGCCCCAGCATTTT.

Only one count was recorded for this clone. The CDR3 is CASSQDLIYEQYF. The CDR3 coding sequence is TGTGCCAGCAGCCAAGATCTTATCTACGAGCAGTACTTC. This chain uses TRBV4-2 with TRBJ2-7; the D is unclear. In germline, CDR1 is LGHNA, CDR2 YNFKEQ. This CDR3 has 13 residues. The ends were cut back, 0 bases at V and 3 bases at J, with 6 bases in the middle.

This clone was seen just once. The rearrangement joins TRBV7-9 to TRBJ1-5; D not certain. Trimming shortened V by 3 bases and J by 2 bases, and 17 bases separated the two germline ends. There are 17 residues in the CDR3. The germline V gene has CDR1 SEHNR and CDR2 FQNEAQ (reference sequence). Here the CDR3 reads CASSLTPTLTGNQPQHF. CDR3 sequence (DNA): TGTGCCAGCAGCTTGACTCCCACCCTGACGGGCAATCAGCCCCAGCATTTT. Full variable domain (rest looked up from reference TRBV7-9 and TRBJ1-5): DTGVSQNPRHKITKRGQNVTFRCDPISEHNRLYWYRQTLGQGPEFLTYFQNEAQLEKSRLLSDRFSAERPKGSFSTLEIQRTEQGDSAMYLCASSLTPTLTGNQPQHFGDGTRLSIL.

The chain employs TRBV14 and TRBJ2-3; 10 bases align to TRBD1. V trimming: 2 bases; J trimming: 4 bases; junction bases outside the gene matches: 12. The CDR3 has 18 residues. CDR1 is SGHDN and CDR2 is FVKESK in the germline V gene. The CDR3 nucleotides are TGTGCCAGCAGCCAACGCCTTCCGGGACAGGGGTTTGCAGATACGCAGTATTTT. Translated, it gives CASSQRLPGQGFADTQYF.

The rearrangement links TRBV6-6 to TRBJ2-1; 7 nucleotides match TRBD1. V shed 6 bases and J 2 bases; nucleotides not matched to a gene: 4. The CDR3 consists of 14 residues. Germline V gene sequence: CDR1 MNHNY, CDR2 SVGAGI (reference sequence). The CDR3 sequence is CASRQGTPYNEQFF. CDR3 DNA: TGTGCCAGCAGACAGGGGACCCCCTACAATGAGCAGTTCTTC.

This chain links TRBV11-3 with TRBJ2-1; 12 bases agree with TRBD2. The ends lost 3 bases at V and 7 bases at J; junction bases unmatched: 4. CDR3 length: 15 amino acids. Germline lookup yields CDR1 SGHNT and CDR2 YENEEA. CDR3 DNA sequence: TGTGCCAGCAGCTTGGGGGGACTAGCGGGTAATGAGCAGTTCTTC. It is translated as CASSLGGLAGNEQFF.

The chain has TRBV12-5 and TRBJ1-1, with a tentative D call TRBD1 (5 bases). V was pared by 0 bases and J by 5 bases, with 16 bases between. CDR1 LGHNT and CDR2 FRNRAP come from the germline V gene. The length of the CDR3 is 16 residues. The CDR3 loop reads CASGLVLGGEGTEAFF. The CDR3 coding sequence is TGTGCTAGTGGTTTGGTACTCGGGGGTGAAGGAACTGAAGCTTTCTTT. Complete variable domain (other parts from reference TRBV12-5 and TRBJ1-1): DARVTQTPRHKVTEMGQEVTMRCQPILGHNTVFWYRQTMMQGLELLAYFRNRAPLDDSGMPKDRFSAEMPDATLATLKIQPSEPRDSAVYFCASGLVLGGEGTEAFFGQGTRLTVV.

This chain joins TRBV3-1 (or the pseudogene TRBV3-2) and TRBJ1-6, with 9 bases fitting TRBD1. This CDR3 contains 15 residues. The V gene end was trimmed by 1 base and the J gene end by 7 bases; junction bases not matched to a gene: 2. Germline V lookup: CDR1 LGHDT, CDR2 YNNKEL (reference sequence). CDR3 DNA sequence: TGTGCCAGCAGCCAAGGGACAGGGGTCAATTCACCCCTCCACTTT. It codes for CASSQGTGVNSPLHF.

Comment on this clone: The identical CDR3 is also encoded by other nucleotide sequences in the sample. The genes are TRBV6-5 and TRBJ1-3, with D maybe TRBD1 (6 bases). Germline V gene lookup returns CDR1 MNHEY and CDR2 SVGAGI. CDR3 length: 16 residues. V lost 0 bases, J lost 4 bases, and 13 bases lay in between. The CDR3 sequence: CASSYSNRGTGNTIYF. The CDR3, as DNA: TGTGCCAGCAGTTACTCGAATAGGGGGACCGGAAACACCATATATTTT.

This clone was counted a single time. The V gene is TRBV28, the J gene TRBJ1-1; a possible D gene is TRBD1 (6 bases). CDR1 and CDR2 from the germline V gene are MDHEN and SYDVKM. With 2 bases removed from V and 6 bases from J, the gap between germline ends came to 10 bases. The CDR3 sequence is 13 residues long. The CDR3 sequence: CASSLGGPAEAFF. The CDR3 DNA follows: TGTGCCAGCAGTTTAGGGGGCCCCGCTGAAGCTTTCTTT.

This rearrangement joins TRBV6-6 to TRBJ1-5, with D tentatively TRBD1 (5 bases). The V gene's germline CDR1 is MNHNY and CDR2 SVGAGI (reference sequence). This CDR3 spans 16 amino acids. Trimming cost V 5 bases and J 0 bases, with 14 bases left between them. The CDR3 region has the DNA TGTGCCAGCAGTCCCCGGACACGAGATAGCAATCAGCCCCAGCATTTT. Translating gives CASSPRTRDSNQPQHF.

This chain connects TRBV3-1 (or the pseudogene TRBV3-2) to TRBJ1-6, with unresolved D. Germline values: CDR1 LGHDT, CDR2 YNNKEL (reference sequence). This CDR3 spans 14 amino acids. The V end lost 1 base, the J end lost 7 bases, and 8 bases lay between the germline ends. CDR3 protein: CASSQAGGNSPLHF. In nucleotides, the CDR3 is TGTGCCAGCAGCCAAGCAGGAGGGAATTCACCCCTCCACTTT.

The rearrangement joins TRBV9 to TRBJ2-7; 8 bases map to TRBD2. With 2 bases clipped from V and 4 bases from J, the junction kept 8 bases outside the gene matches. There are 15 residues in the CDR3. In germline, CDR1 is SGDLS, CDR2 YYNGEE. The CDR3, as DNA: TGTGCCAGCAGCGTTACCGGACTAGCCGAGTACGAGCAGTACTTC. Translating gives CASSVTGLAEYEQYF.

This clone is categorized as medium-sized. The rearrangement links TRBV28 to TRBJ2-7; 7 nucleotides agree with TRBD1. CDR3 length equals 15 residues. V lost 1 base and J lost 4; bases outside the gene matches: 7. Germline V gene sequence: CDR1 MDHEN, CDR2 SYDVKM. The CDR3 sequence is CASSLLGGGLYEQYF. The CDR3 coding sequence is TGTGCCAGCAGTTTATTAGGGGGCGGCTTGTACGAGCAGTACTTC.

This clone came up a few times. The genes are TRBV6-5 and TRBJ1-1; 7 nucleotides agree with TRBD1. The germline V gene encodes CDR1 MNHEY and CDR2 SVGAGI. V was clipped by 6 bases and J by 4 bases; unmatched bases: 8. The CDR3 consists of 14 residues. CDR3 in DNA: TGTGCCAGCAGCCAACCTACAGGGGTCACTGAAGCTTTCTTT. Protein sequence: CASSQPTGVTEAFF.

The chain is built from TRBV7-2 and TRBJ1-2; D might be TRBD1 (5 bases). V was cut by 2 bases and J by 3 bases, with 13 bases left in between. From germline, CDR1 is SGHTA and CDR2 FQGNSA. The CDR3 loop spans 15 amino acids. As DNA, the CDR3 is TGTGCCAGCAGCTTAAGCAGCACAGGAGACTATGGCTACACCTTC. Translated, it gives CASSLSSTGDYGYTF.

This clone was seen a few times. The chain has TRBV5-1 and TRBJ1-6; D perhaps matches TRBD1 (6 bases). Per the germline V gene, CDR1 is SGHRS and CDR2 is YFSETQ. The V end was cut by 0 bases, the J end by 7 bases, with 11 bases between. This CDR3 is built from 15 residues. The CDR3, as DNA: TGCGCCAGCAGCTTGGACAATGGACAGAATTCACCCCTCCACTTT. This sequence encodes CASSLDNGQNSPLHF.

The V and J genes are TRBV5-1 and TRBJ2-7; perhaps TRBD1 as D (6 bases). Germline CDR1 reads SGHRS; CDR2 reads YFSETQ. This CDR3 has 15 residues. Trimming removed 1 base at V and 2 bases at J, with 13 bases between. This CDR3 reads CASSLIEQGTYEQYF. CDR3 DNA sequence: TGCGCCAGCAGCTTGATTGAACAGGGTACCTACGAGCAGTACTTC.

The genes are TRBV6-6 and TRBJ1-5; possibly TRBD1 for D (6 bases). The CDR3 consists of 14 residues. The germline V and J ends were trimmed by 0 bases and 5 bases, with 8 bases remaining between them. Germline CDR1 is MNHNY and CDR2 is SVGAGI (reference sequence). CDR3 in amino acids: CASSYSGGDQPQHF. Written as DNA, the CDR3 is TGTGCCAGCAGTTACTCAGGGGGGGATCAGCCCCAGCATTTT.

The chain joins TRBV19 to TRBJ2-5; 11 bases align to TRBD1. The CDR3 is 15 residues long. Germline loops: CDR1 LNHDA, CDR2 SQIVND (reference sequence). V shed 11 bases and J 0 bases; nucleotides not matched to a gene: 8. CDR3 amino acids: CARVGQGAYQETQYF. CDR3 in DNA: TGTGCCCGAGTCGGACAGGGGGCGTACCAAGAGACCCAGTACTTC. The full variable domain, completed using reference TRBV19 and TRBJ2-5, is DGGITQSPKYLFRKEGQNVTLSCEQNLNHDAMYWYRQDPGQGLRLIYYSQIVNDFQKGDIAEGYSVSREKKESFPLTVTSAQKNPTAFYLCARVGQGAYQETQYFGPGTRLLVL.

The chain joins TRBV3-1 (or the pseudogene TRBV3-2) to TRBJ2-3; D unresolved. There are 16 residues in the CDR3. Trimming left V 1 base short and J 0 bases short, with 11 bases between. CDR1 LGHDT and CDR2 YNNKEL come from the germline V gene (reference sequence). CDR3: CASSQAAGSSTDTQYF. DNA of the CDR3: TGTGCCAGCAGCCAAGCGGCAGGCTCTAGCACAGATACGCAGTATTTT.